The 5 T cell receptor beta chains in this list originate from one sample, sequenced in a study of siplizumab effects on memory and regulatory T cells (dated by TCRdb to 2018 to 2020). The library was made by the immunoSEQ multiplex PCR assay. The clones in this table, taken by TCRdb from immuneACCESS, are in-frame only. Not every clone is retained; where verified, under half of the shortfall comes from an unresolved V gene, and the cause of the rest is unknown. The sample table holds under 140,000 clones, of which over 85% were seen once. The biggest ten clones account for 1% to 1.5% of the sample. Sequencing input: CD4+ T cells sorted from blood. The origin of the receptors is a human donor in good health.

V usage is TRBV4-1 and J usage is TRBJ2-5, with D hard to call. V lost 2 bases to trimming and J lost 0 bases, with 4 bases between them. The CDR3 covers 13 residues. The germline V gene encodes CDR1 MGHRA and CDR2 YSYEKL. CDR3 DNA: TGCGCCAGCAGCCAATCGTACCAAGAGACCCAGTACTTC. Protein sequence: CASSQSYQETQYF.

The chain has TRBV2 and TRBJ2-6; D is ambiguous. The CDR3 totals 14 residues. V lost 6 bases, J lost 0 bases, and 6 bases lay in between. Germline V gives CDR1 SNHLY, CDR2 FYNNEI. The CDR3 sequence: CASRRLSGANVLTF. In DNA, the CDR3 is TGTGCCAGCAGGCGGCTCTCTGGGGCCAACGTCCTGACTTTC.

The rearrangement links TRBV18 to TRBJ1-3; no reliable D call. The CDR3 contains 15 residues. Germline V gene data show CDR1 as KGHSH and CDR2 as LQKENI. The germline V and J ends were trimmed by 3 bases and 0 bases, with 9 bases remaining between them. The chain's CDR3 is CASSPVPDSGNTIYF. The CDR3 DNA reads TGTGCCAGCTCACCGGTACCGGACTCTGGAAACACCATATATTTT.

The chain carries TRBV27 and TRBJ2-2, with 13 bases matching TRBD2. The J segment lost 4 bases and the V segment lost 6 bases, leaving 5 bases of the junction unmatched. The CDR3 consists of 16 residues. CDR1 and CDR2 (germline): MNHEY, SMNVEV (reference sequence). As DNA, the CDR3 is TGTGCCAGCAGCCGACTAGCGGGAGGCACCACCGGGGAGCTGTTTTTT. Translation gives CASSRLAGGTTGELFF.

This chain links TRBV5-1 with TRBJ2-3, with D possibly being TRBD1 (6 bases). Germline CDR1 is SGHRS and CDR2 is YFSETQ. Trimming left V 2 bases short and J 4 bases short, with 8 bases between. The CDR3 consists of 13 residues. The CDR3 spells CASSLEGADTQYF. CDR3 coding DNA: TGCGCCAGCAGCTTAGAGGGGGCAGATACGCAGTATTTT.